The 24 T cell receptor beta chains presented below share a single source sample, sequenced in a study of shared clonotypes between healthy human individuals (dated by TCRdb to the early 2020s). The library was made by the immunoSEQ multiplex PCR assay. Sourced from immuneACCESS, this table was stored by TCRdb with only in-frame sequences that have V and J called. A share of the clones is absent; for the studies checked, an unresolved V gene accounts for under half, and the remainder has no known explanation. This sample holds 660,000 or so clones; 96% were observed only once. Of the sample, approximately 0.12% is held by the ten largest clones. CD8 naive samples consisted of CD45RO-negative cells that were positively selected for CCR7, yielding a CD45RA+CCR7+ population without TemRA cells. What was sequenced was naive CD8+ T cells sorted from blood. The cell subset or site label, as the study defines it: CD45RA+CCR7+. The source of these receptors is a young woman in good health.

The V call is TRBV11-2, the J call TRBJ2-7; 8 bases agree with TRBD2. The CDR3 loop spans 17 amino acids. V gave up 1 base and J gave up 1 base; unmatched junction bases: 9. Per the germline V gene, CDR1 is SGHAT and CDR2 is FQNNGV. CDR3 DNA sequence: TGTGCCAGCAGCTTAGTGATCTCTAGCGGGTTTTCCTACGAGCAGTACTTC. Residues: CASSLVISSGFSYEQYF.

This clone showed up just once. This chain joins TRBV9 and TRBJ2-3; 7 bases line up with TRBD2. Germline values: CDR1 SGDLS, CDR2 YYNGEE. The CDR3 covers 14 residues. V was clipped by 3 bases and J by 3 bases; unmatched bases: 4. In DNA form, the CDR3 reads TGTGCCAGCAGCGCGAGGGGAGGGACAGATACGCAGTATTTT. Amino acid sequence: CASSARGGTDTQYF.

The chain is built from TRBV6-6 and TRBJ2-3; perhaps TRBD2 as D (5 bases). The CDR3 contains 13 residues. Germline values: CDR1 MNHNY, CDR2 SVGAGI (reference sequence). The germline V and J ends were trimmed by 5 bases and 3 bases, with 9 bases remaining between them. CDR3 sequence (DNA): TGTGCCAGCAGTGAGGGTTTGACAGATACGCAGTATTTT. Its protein is CASSEGLTDTQYF.

Of note for this clone: Other DNA sequences within the sample encode an identical CDR3. The chain's CDR3 is CASSPGTSGYNEQFF. The CDR3 DNA reads TGTGCCAGCAGCCCCGGGACTAGCGGTTACAATGAGCAGTTCTTC. The rearrangement joins TRBV9 to TRBJ2-1; TRBD2 matches at 11 bases. V lost 4 bases, J lost 4 bases, and 4 bases stayed unmatched. The germline V gene has CDR1 SGDLS and CDR2 YYNGEE. The CDR3 sequence is 15 residues long.

The chain uses TRBV9 and TRBJ2-7, with D perhaps matching TRBD1 or TRBD2 (5 bases each). CDR3 length equals 17 residues. Trimming took 4 bases from V and 0 from J, leaving 20 bases between them. Germline V gives CDR1 SGDLS, CDR2 YYNGEE. CDR3 protein: CASSPSGATLSSYEQYF. As DNA, the CDR3 is TGTGCCAGCAGCCCCTCCGGGGCCACTTTAAGCTCCTACGAGCAGTACTTC.

This chain links TRBV10-2 with TRBJ2-7, with D perhaps matching TRBD1 (6 bases). Germline loops: CDR1 WSHSY, CDR2 SAAADI. This CDR3 contains 14 residues. V was clipped by 6 bases and J by 3 bases, with 15 bases between them. Here the CDR3 reads CASSLTGSSYEQYF. CDR3 bases: TGCGCCAGCAGCTTAACAGGGTCAAGCTACGAGCAGTACTTC.

The J gene is TRBJ1-3, the V gene TRBV28; a weak D match, TRBD1 (5 bases). V shed 6 bases and J shed 1 base, with 13 bases lying between them. Germline loops: CDR1 MDHEN, CDR2 SYDVKM. The CDR3 is 15 amino acids. CDR3 protein: CASRSGTESGNTIYF. CDR3 in DNA: TGTGCCAGCAGGTCCGGGACCGAATCTGGAAACACCATATATTTT.

The gene calls are TRBV27 and TRBJ2-7; 9 nucleotides match TRBD2. Germline V lookup: CDR1 MNHEY, CDR2 SMNVEV (reference sequence). The junction had 5 bases not matched to a gene; V was cut back by 3 bases and J by 2 bases. This CDR3 comprises 15 residues. CDR3 protein: CASSFSAGGAYEQYF. CDR3 DNA: TGTGCCAGCAGTTTTTCAGCGGGAGGTGCCTACGAGCAGTACTTC.

This clone has a single count. The rearrangement joins TRBV4-2 to TRBJ2-5; unclear D gene. Per germline, CDR1 LGHNA and CDR2 YNFKEQ. The CDR3 is made up of 15 amino acids. V was shortened by 3 bases and J by 0 bases, with 11 bases between the two germline ends. The CDR3 DNA is TGTGCCAGCAGCCATGGTTTGACCAACCAAGAGACCCAGTACTTC. As protein: CASSHGLTNQETQYF.

This chain joins TRBV5-1 and TRBJ1-1; 8 bases fit TRBD1. Trimming cost V 1 base and J 11 bases; bases outside gene matches: 31. CDR1 is SGHRS, CDR2 YFSETQ, per germline. The CDR3 consists of 21 residues. The CDR3 protein is CASSLKMGWRWTGRKSLEAFF. The CDR3 DNA reads as TGCGCCAGCAGCTTGAAAATGGGTTGGAGATGGACAGGGCGAAAGAGTCTCGAGGCTTTCTTT. Based on the CDR3 plus reference TRBV5-1 and TRBJ1-1, the full variable domain is KAGVTQTPRYLIKTRGQQVTLSCSPISGHRSVSWYQQTPGQGLQFLFEYFSETQRNKGNFPGRFSGRQFSNSRSEMNVSTLELGDSALYLCASSLKMGWRWTGRKSLEAFFGQGTRLTVV.

This clone turned up a few times. The chain links TRBV7-9 to TRBJ2-7; D unresolved. V was shortened by 5 bases and J by 6 bases, with 8 bases between the two germline ends. From germline, CDR1 is SEHNR and CDR2 FQNEAQ (reference sequence). This CDR3 spans 11 amino acids. CDR3 sequence reads: CASSQGAEQYF. CDR3 nucleotide sequence: TGTGCCAGCAGCCAAGGTGCCGAGCAGTACTTC.

The chain recombines TRBV6-5 with TRBJ2-2; 10 bases are shared with TRBD2. The CDR3 is 15 amino acids. V lost 2 bases, J lost 7 bases, and 4 bases stayed unmatched. CDR1 is MNHEY, CDR2 SVGAGI, per germline. CDR3 amino acids: CASSYSGRAGGELFF. The CDR3 DNA reads TGTGCCAGCAGTTACAGCGGGAGGGCCGGCGGGGAGCTGTTTTTT.

The chain combines TRBV5-1 with TRBJ2-7; TRBD1 aligns across 8 bases. The ends lost 3 bases at V and 3 bases at J; junction bases unmatched: 8. CDR3 length: 15 amino acids. Germline CDR1 reads SGHRS; CDR2 reads YFSETQ. CDR3 DNA: TGCGCCAGCAGCTGGATCGGGACAGGTAACTACGAGCAGTACTTC. Translation gives CASSWIGTGNYEQYF.

The chain carries TRBV5-5 and TRBJ2-7, with 10 bases aligning to TRBD2. J was trimmed by 2 bases and V by 2 bases; bases with no gene match: 4. Germline CDR1 and CDR2: SGHKS and YYEKEE (reference sequence). The CDR3 loop spans 15 amino acids. CDR3 loop: CASSFGLAVTYEQYF. The CDR3 coding sequence is TGTGCCAGCAGCTTTGGACTAGCGGTAACCTACGAGCAGTACTTC.

This chain links TRBV19 with TRBJ2-3; possibly TRBD2 for D (6 bases). Trimming removed 3 bases at V and 3 bases at J, with 13 bases between. Looked up from germline, CDR1 is LNHDA and CDR2 is SQIVND (reference sequence). This CDR3 contains 15 residues. The CDR3 DNA reads TGTGCCAGTAGTATGACTAGTTTTGGTACAGATACGCAGTATTTT. Encoded protein: CASSMTSFGTDTQYF.

The genes are TRBV6-7 and TRBJ2-1, with TRBD2 matching 16 bases. TRBV6-7 carries the ORF label, with uncertain function. Losses at the gene ends were 2 bases for V and 8 bases for J; bases not matched to a gene: 12. This CDR3 region has 19 residues. CDR3 nucleotides: TGTGCCAGCAGTTACCTCACCGGGACTAGCGGGAGGGTTTTCTATGAGCAGTTCTTC. It translates to CASSYLTGTSGRVFYEQFF.

This CDR3 reads CASSYGYGNNEQFF. For the CDR3, the DNA is TGTGCCAGCAGTTACGGCTACGGGAACAATGAGCAGTTCTTC. V usage is TRBV6-6 and J usage is TRBJ2-1, with a tentative D call TRBD2 (5 bases). This CDR3 is built from 14 residues. Germline V gene sequence: CDR1 MNHNY, CDR2 SVGAGI (reference sequence). Trimming took off 2 bases at V and 5 bases at J, with 10 bases between the two ends.

The V gene is TRBV7-6, the J gene TRBJ2-5; 11 bases fit TRBD2. Germline CDR1 and CDR2: SGHVS and FNYEAQ. Trimming removed 2 bases from V and 5 bases from J; junction bases left unmatched: 10. There are 17 residues in the CDR3. CDR3 DNA: TGTGCCAGCAGCTTACTACTAGCGGGAGTTAGCCTTGAGACCCAGTACTTC. The encoded protein is CASSLLLAGVSLETQYF. The full variable domain, completed using reference TRBV7-6 and TRBJ2-5, is GAGVSQSPRYKVTKRGQDVALRCDPISGHVSLYWYRQALGQGPEFLTYFNYEAQQDKSGLPNDRFSAERPEGSISTLTIQRTEQRDSAMYRCASSLLLAGVSLETQYFGPGTRLLVL.

The J gene is TRBJ2-5, the V gene TRBV6-1; D is possibly TRBD1 (6 bases). Germline V gene data show CDR1 as MNHNS and CDR2 as SASEGT. V was pared by 8 bases and J by 11 bases, with 18 bases between. The CDR3 has 12 residues. The CDR3 spells CASVEQGNLQYF. The DNA of the CDR3 is TGTGCCAGCGTTGAACAGGGTAACTTGCAGTACTTC.

This rearrangement joins TRBV14 to TRBJ1-1, with no clear D. The CDR3 runs to 13 residues. Germline CDR1 reads SGHDN; CDR2 reads FVKESK. Trimming removed 4 bases at V and 4 bases at J, with 10 bases between. Here the CDR3 reads CASSLASITEAFF. The CDR3, as DNA: TGTGCCAGCAGCCTTGCTTCAATCACTGAAGCTTTCTTT.

This rearrangement joins TRBV5-1 to TRBJ1-4; 8 bases line up with TRBD1. This CDR3 is 15 amino acids long. V lost 3 bases, J lost 7 bases, and 8 bases stayed unmatched. Germline V gives CDR1 SGHRS, CDR2 YFSETQ. CDR3: CASSSQGQGFEKLFF. DNA of the CDR3: TGCGCCAGCAGCTCGCAAGGACAGGGTTTTGAAAAACTGTTTTTT.

CDR3 residues: CASSATLADYNEQFF. In DNA, the CDR3 is TGCGCCAGCAGTGCTACCCTAGCGGACTACAATGAGCAGTTCTTC. J is TRBJ2-1 and V is TRBV10-2, with 7 bases fitting TRBD2. Germline trimming cut 4 bases from V and 3 bases from J; bases unmatched to any gene: 6. Germline values: CDR1 WSHSY, CDR2 SAAADI. The CDR3 runs to 15 residues.

The gene calls are TRBV27 and TRBJ2-1; TRBD2 aligns across 9 bases. Germline CDR1 reads MNHEY; CDR2 reads SMNVEV (reference sequence). The CDR3 is 14 residues long. The V and J ends lost 7 bases and 9 bases, in that order; junction bases with no gene match: 10. The CDR3 region has the DNA TGTGCCAGCACCAGCGGGGGGTCAGGGGCTGAGCAGTTCTTC. It codes for CASTSGGSGAEQFF.

The genes are TRBV6-6 and TRBJ2-5; 12 positions agree with TRBD2. Germline V gene data show CDR1 as MNHNY and CDR2 as SVGAGI (reference sequence). V trimming: 2 bases; J trimming: 3 bases; junction bases outside the gene matches: 4. This CDR3 region has 16 residues. DNA for the CDR3: TGTGCCAGCAGTTACGCGACTAGCGGGAGTAAAGAGACCCAGTACTTC. This sequence encodes CASSYATSGSKETQYF.